The 16 T cell receptor beta chains below all came from one sample that was sequenced in a study of PD-L1 blockade in urothelial cancer. Measured with immunoSEQ multiplex PCR; TCRdb has only the in-frame clones, and not every one. The profile shows roughly 45,000 clones, 70% to 90% of them singletons. As to time point: pretreatment peripheral blood. Source: PBMCs, taken around atezolizumab (anti-PD-L1) treatment. These receptors all stem from a man between 60 and 75 years old with urothelial cancer.

This chain joins TRBV7-8 and TRBJ2-2; TRBD2 matches 10 bases. V dropped 3 bases and J dropped 5; count of bases not matched to a gene: 6. Germline lookup yields CDR1 SGHVS and CDR2 FQNEAQ. The CDR3 is 16 residues long. CDR3 region: CASSLYIAGGTGELFF. The CDR3 DNA follows: TGTGCCAGCAGCTTGTACATAGCGGGAGGTACCGGGGAGCTGTTTTTT.

The chain uses TRBV28 and TRBJ1-2; D is ambiguous. The germline V gene encodes CDR1 MDHEN and CDR2 SYDVKM. The CDR3 totals 15 residues. V was shortened by 8 bases and J by 3 bases, with 19 bases between the two germline ends. The CDR3 sequence is CASGGSTLPHYGYTF. DNA of the CDR3: TGTGCCAGCGGTGGGAGTACTCTACCTCACTATGGCTACACCTTC.

CDR3: CASSPSGGNSYNSPLHF. The CDR3 DNA reads as TGTGCCAGCTCACCCTCCGGGGGGAACTCCTATAATTCACCCCTCCACTTT. The chain links TRBV18 to TRBJ1-6; TRBD1 is a possible D gene (5 bases). CDR1 is KGHSH, CDR2 LQKENI, per germline. This CDR3 has 17 amino acids. V shed 3 bases and J shed 0 bases, with 12 bases lying between them.

This chain connects TRBV18 to TRBJ1-5, with TRBD1 identical over 8 bases. Per germline, CDR1 KGHSH and CDR2 LQKENI. CDR3 size: 14 residues. V trimming: 3 bases; J trimming: 4 bases; junction bases outside the gene matches: 2. CDR3 in amino acids: CASSPDRDNQPQHF. The CDR3 DNA reads as TGTGCCAGCTCACCGGACAGGGATAATCAGCCCCAGCATTTT.

This sequence joins TRBV7-2 and TRBJ2-2, with a possible D match to TRBD2 (6 bases). Trimming left V 5 bases short and J 2 bases short, with 18 bases between. CDR1 is SGHTA and CDR2 is FQGNSA in the germline V gene. The CDR3 has 17 amino acids. The CDR3 reads CASSRRGGSGNTGELFF. The CDR3 DNA is TGTGCCAGCAGCCGGCGCGGAGGGAGTGGAAACACCGGGGAGCTGTTTTTT.

The rearrangement uses TRBV6-1 and TRBJ1-1; 8 bases line up with TRBD1. This CDR3 has 16 amino acids. With V trimmed by 3 bases and J by 10 bases, 16 bases remained unmatched. Germline V CDR1 and CDR2: MNHNS, SASEGT. The DNA of the CDR3 is TGTGCCAGCAGTGACGACAGGGGAACATCTGCGTCGGGAGCTTTCTTT. Its translation is CASSDDRGTSASGAFF.

J is TRBJ2-2 and V is TRBV19, with D uncertain. The germline V gene encodes CDR1 LNHDA and CDR2 SQIVND (reference sequence). The CDR3 runs to 14 residues. Trimming removed 5 bases from V and 5 bases from J, with 12 bases in between. The CDR3 DNA follows: TGTGCCAGTAGTGCCGAGGTCGCGACCGGGGAGCTGTTTTTT. This gives the protein CASSAEVATGELFF.

V gene TRBV7-2 combines with J gene TRBJ2-7; D is possibly TRBD2 (6 bases). Germline assignment: CDR1 SGHTA and CDR2 FQGNSA. V shed 8 bases and J shed 4 bases, with 9 bases lying between them. The CDR3 spans 11 residues. CDR3 region: CASGGVYEQYF. As DNA, the CDR3 is TGTGCCAGCGGAGGGGTTTACGAGCAGTACTTC.

The chain joins TRBV7-8 to TRBJ2-1; TRBD2 aligns across 8 bases. The J segment lost 10 bases and the V segment lost 7 bases, leaving 12 bases of the junction unmatched. The CDR3 is 14 amino acids. The germline gives CDR1 SGHVS, CDR2 FQNEAQ. The CDR3 DNA follows: TGTGCCAGCACCTCCGGGGGGGGGCAACGGGAGCAGTTCTTC. This translates into CASTSGGGQREQFF.

The gene calls are TRBV4-1 and TRBJ2-7; possibly TRBD1 for D (6 bases). There are 16 residues in the CDR3. From germline, CDR1 is MGHRA and CDR2 YSYEKL. V was cut by 6 bases and J by 0 bases, with 18 bases left in between. For the CDR3, the DNA is TGCGCCAGCAGTGTTACCGGGACAACCAGCTCCTACGAGCAGTACTTC. This gives the protein CASSVTGTTSSYEQYF.

The gene calls are TRBV18 and TRBJ1-4; D is undetermined. The CDR3 length is 15 residues. Germline CDR1 reads KGHSH; CDR2 reads LQKENI. Trimming shortened V by 4 bases and J by 7 bases, and 16 bases separated the two germline ends. For the CDR3, the DNA is TGTGCCAGCTCACAGCTTAAGAGTAGCCCTGAAAAACTGTTTTTT. Translating it yields CASSQLKSSPEKLFF.

The chain employs TRBV28 and TRBJ1-2, with D hard to call. There are 15 residues in the CDR3. Trimming stripped 5 bases from V and 8 bases from J, with 21 bases between. CDR1 is MDHEN, CDR2 SYDVKM, per germline. The chain's CDR3 is CASSPNWWDREGYTF. The CDR3 DNA is TGTGCCAGCAGTCCCAACTGGTGGGATCGGGAAGGCTACACCTTC.

This chain joins TRBV6-1 and TRBJ2-1; weak D call: TRBD2 (5 bases). V was trimmed by 0 bases and J by 5 bases, leaving 23 bases between them. Germline loops: CDR1 MNHNS, CDR2 SASEGT. The CDR3 is 19 amino acids. CDR3 DNA: TGTGCCAGCAGTGAAGCGTTATCGACTGAGGCTAGCAGACACAATGAGCAGTTCTTC. The encoded protein is CASSEALSTEASRHNEQFF.

The chain has TRBV18 and TRBJ1-5; TRBD1 agrees at 9 bases. The CDR3 extends over 18 amino acids. From germline, CDR1 is KGHSH and CDR2 LQKENI. V lost 0 bases, J lost 5 bases, and 11 bases stayed unmatched. This CDR3 reads CASSPPGQGSLGDQPQHF. CDR3 coding DNA: TGTGCCAGCTCACCACCGGGACAGGGAAGTTTGGGCGATCAGCCCCAGCATTTT.

The chain links TRBV19 to TRBJ1-1; D is unresolved. CDR3 length equals 15 residues. The germline V gene has CDR1 LNHDA and CDR2 SQIVND (reference sequence). Trimming shortened V by 6 bases and J by 4 bases, and 18 bases separated the two germline ends. CDR3 residues: CASRPEGTAPTEAFF. CDR3 DNA sequence: TGTGCCAGTAGGCCAGAGGGAACGGCACCCACTGAAGCTTTCTTT. Full variable domain (missing parts from reference TRBV19 and TRBJ1-1): DGGITQSPKYLFRKEGQNVTLSCEQNLNHDAMYWYRQDPGQGLRLIYYSQIVNDFQKGDIAEGYSVSREKKESFPLTVTSAQKNPTAFYLCASRPEGTAPTEAFFGQGTRLTVV.

The genes are TRBV29-1 and TRBJ2-5; 7 bases fit TRBD1. The CDR3 length is 15 residues. Germline assignment: CDR1 SQVTM and CDR2 ANQGSEA. After removal of 6 bases from V and 5 bases from J, the junction contained 15 bases not matched to a gene. The CDR3 sequence: CSVKITGVRGETQYF. In nucleotides, the CDR3 is TGCAGCGTAAAAATCACAGGGGTTCGTGGTGAGACCCAGTACTTC.